The 22 T cell receptor beta chains in this list originate from one sample, sequenced in a study of T cell responses to AZD1222 COVID-19 vaccine. The method was immunoSEQ multiplex PCR; TCRdb's version includes in-frame clones alone and lacks a portion of them. The data contain over 100,000 clones, approximately 84% of them singletons. The specimen comprised peripheral blood, sampled on day 0 of AZD1222 vaccination. The receptors stem from an adult in good health.

In DNA form, the CDR3 reads TGTGCCAGCTCACAAATTCAGGGGGCCACTGAAGCTTTCTTT. Its protein product is CASSQIQGATEAFF. J is TRBJ1-1 and V is TRBV18; 8 bases are shared with TRBD1. Germline V gives CDR1 KGHSH, CDR2 LQKENI. The CDR3 is 14 residues long. J was trimmed by 4 bases and V by 4 bases; bases with no gene match: 5.

The chain couples TRBV24-1 to TRBJ1-5; tentative D call: TRBD1 (5 bases). CDR1 and CDR2 from the germline V gene are KGHDR and SFDVKD. V lost 3 bases, J lost 4 bases, and 9 bases lay in between. The CDR3 is made up of 14 amino acids. For the CDR3, the DNA is TGTGCCACCAGTGATCCGGCAGGGAATCAGCCCCAGCATTTT. Protein product: CATSDPAGNQPQHF.

The V gene is TRBV5-4, the J gene TRBJ2-2, with a tentative D call TRBD2 (5 bases). The CDR3 runs 17 residues. Germline V gene sequence: CDR1 SGHNT, CDR2 YYREEE (reference sequence). V lost 4 bases, J lost 0 bases, and 16 bases lay in between. The CDR3 protein is CASSPLRGGTNTGELFF. As DNA, the CDR3 is TGTGCCAGCAGCCCGTTACGTGGAGGAACGAACACCGGGGAGCTGTTTTTT. Full variable domain (rest looked up from reference TRBV5-4 and TRBJ2-2): ETGVTQSPTHLIKTRGQQVTLRCSSQSGHNTVSWYQQALGQGPQFIFQYYREEENGRGNFPPRFSGLQFPNYSSELNVNALELDDSALYLCASSPLRGGTNTGELFFGEGSRLTVL.

The chain joins TRBV11-3 to TRBJ2-1, with D unclear. V lost 4 bases and J lost 6, with 7 bases in between. The CDR3 loop spans 12 amino acids. Germline V gene data show CDR1 as SGHNT and CDR2 as YENEEA. The CDR3 sequence: CASSSWGNEQFF. CDR3 in DNA: TGTGCCAGCAGCTCCTGGGGCAATGAGCAGTTCTTC.

This clone was observed once. The chain recombines TRBV10-1 with TRBJ2-4; D unclear. V lost 5 bases to trimming and J lost 1 base, with 15 bases between them. The CDR3 is 16 amino acids. Looked up from germline, CDR1 is WNHNN and CDR2 is SYGVQD (reference sequence). CDR3 DNA sequence: TGCGCCAGCAGTTATACTGAGCAGAGGGCCAAAAACATTCAGTACTTC. This codes for CASSYTEQRAKNIQYF.

The chain is built from TRBV12-3 or TRBV12-4 and TRBJ1-1; no clear D gene. Trimming removed 2 bases from V and 1 base from J, with 5 bases in between. The CDR3 spans 13 residues. The CDR3 DNA follows: TGTGCCAGCAGTTTACGAGAGAACACTGAAGCTTTCTTT. Amino acids: CASSLRENTEAFF.

A word on this clone: The identical CDR3 is also encoded by other nucleotide sequences in the sample. The CDR3 here is CATSRDRDRGGSPLHF. CDR3 in DNA: TGTGCCACCAGCAGGGATCGGGACAGGGGTGGTTCACCCCTCCACTTT. The chain couples TRBV15 to TRBJ1-6; 10 nucleotides match TRBD1. The V gene end was trimmed by 3 bases and the J gene end by 9 bases; junction bases not matched to a gene: 8. CDR1 is LNHNV and CDR2 is YYDKDF in the germline V gene (reference sequence). This CDR3 spans 16 amino acids.

The chain employs TRBV5-6 and TRBJ2-3; no firm D call. This CDR3 has 15 amino acids. V lost 0 bases and J 2 bases, leaving 10 bases between the germline ends. Germline V gene lookup returns CDR1 SGHDT and CDR2 YYEEEE. The CDR3 region is CASSLAGRNTDTQYF. CDR3 coding DNA: TGTGCCAGCAGCTTGGCCGGCCGAAACACAGATACGCAGTATTTT.

The genes are TRBV19 and TRBJ1-1; 10 nucleotides agree with TRBD1. CDR3 size: 15 residues. After removal of 4 bases from V and 3 bases from J, the junction contained 5 bases not matched to a gene. Germline-derived CDR1 and CDR2 are LNHDA and SQIVND (reference sequence). This CDR3 is CASSRTGGLDTEAFF. CDR3 DNA: TGTGCCAGTAGTAGGACAGGGGGTCTGGACACTGAAGCTTTCTTT.

This sequence joins TRBV7-2 and TRBJ2-3, with 12 bases matching TRBD1. The J segment lost 4 bases and the V segment lost 0 bases, leaving 5 bases of the junction unmatched. Germline V lookup: CDR1 SGHTA, CDR2 FQGNSA. The CDR3 sequence is 17 residues long. CDR3 coding DNA: TGTGCCAGCAGCTTAGCCTGGGGACAGGGGGCCGCAGATACGCAGTATTTT. Its translation is CASSLAWGQGAADTQYF.

The chain is built from TRBV18 and TRBJ2-7; 8 bases are a match to TRBD1. There are 15 residues in the CDR3. CDR1 is KGHSH and CDR2 is LQKENI in the germline V gene. Trimming cost V 2 bases and J 3 bases; bases outside gene matches: 6. CDR3 in amino acids: CASSPGTGGGYEQYV. CDR3 DNA: TGTGCCAGCTCACCAGGGACAGGAGGGGGCTACGAGCAGTACGTC.

The J gene is TRBJ2-6, the V gene TRBV19; D call uncertain. Germline-derived CDR1 and CDR2 are LNHDA and SQIVND (reference sequence). The V gene lost 3 bases and the J gene lost 0 bases, with 6 bases spanning the gap. The CDR3 runs to 15 residues. CDR3 in DNA: TGTGCCAGTAGTATGTCGGGCTCTGGGGCCAACGTCCTGACTTTC. This gives the protein CASSMSGSGANVLTF.

The rearrangement links TRBV7-8 to TRBJ2-3; 8 positions agree with TRBD2. The CDR3 runs 17 residues. The V and J ends lost 5 bases and 0 bases, in that order; junction bases with no gene match: 10. Germline values: CDR1 SGHVS, CDR2 FQNEAQ. The CDR3 DNA sequence: TGTGCCAGCAGCCTTGCCCGCGGGGGGCTTAGCACAGATACGCAGTATTTT. The encoded protein is CASSLARGGLSTDTQYF.

The chain has TRBV5-4 and TRBJ2-7, with unresolved D. From germline, CDR1 is SGHNT and CDR2 YYREEE (reference sequence). This CDR3 spans 14 amino acids. Trimming took off 3 bases at V and 2 bases at J, with 12 bases between the two ends. The CDR3 loop is CASSSIGDPYEQYV. CDR3 coding DNA: TGTGCCAGCAGCTCGATCGGAGACCCCTACGAGCAGTACGTC.

Here the CDR3 reads CASSGVSGTTDTQYF. Written as DNA, the CDR3 is TGTGCCAGCAGTGGGGTCAGCGGGACCACAGATACGCAGTATTTT. This sequence joins TRBV2 and TRBJ2-3; TRBD2 matches at 7 bases. The CDR3 runs 15 residues. Germline assignment: CDR1 SNHLY and CDR2 FYNNEI. V was pared by 4 bases and J by 2 bases, with 6 bases of the junction left unmatched. The complete variable domain, with remaining parts taken from reference TRBV2 and TRBJ2-3, reads EPEVTQTPSHQVTQMGQEVILRCVPISNHLYFYWYRQILGQKVEFLVSFYNNEISEKSEIFDDQFSVERPDGSNFTLKIRSTKLEDSAMYFCASSGVSGTTDTQYFGPGTRLTVL.

The chain uses TRBV5-6 and TRBJ1-2; TRBD1 is a possible D gene (6 bases). V lost 1 base to trimming and J lost 5 bases, with 12 bases between them. This CDR3 is built from 14 residues. CDR1 is SGHDT, CDR2 YYEEEE, per germline. The CDR3, as DNA: TGTGCCAGCAGCTTGCTGACAGGTTCATATGGCTACACCTTC. Translating it yields CASSLLTGSYGYTF.

The chain is built from TRBV27 and TRBJ1-5, with 8 bases identical to TRBD1. CDR1 is MNHEY and CDR2 is SMNVEV in the germline V gene (reference sequence). The CDR3 sequence is 14 residues long. V was pared by 6 bases and J by 11 bases, with 12 bases of the junction left unmatched. The CDR3 sequence is CASRSTQGARAQHF. As DNA, the CDR3 is TGTGCCAGCAGGTCCACCCAGGGGGCGCGAGCCCAGCATTTT.

The chain recombines TRBV27 with TRBJ1-2; TRBD1 matches 9 bases. This CDR3 spans 14 amino acids. Germline assignment: CDR1 MNHEY and CDR2 SMNVEV (reference sequence). Losses at the gene ends were 5 bases for V and 4 bases for J; bases not matched to a gene: 5. The CDR3 bases are TGTGCCAGCAGTACTCGACAGGGGGGCTATGGCTACACCTTC. Residues: CASSTRQGGYGYTF.

This clone was recorded only once. The CDR3 DNA sequence: TGTGCCGGAGGGTTCCGGGGTAGAGCCGGGGAGCTGTTTTTT. Amino acid sequence: CAGGFRGRAGELFF. The V call is TRBV30, the J call TRBJ2-2; the D gene is possibly TRBD2 (6 bases). Germline CDR1 is GTSNPN and CDR2 is SVGIG (reference sequence). V was clipped by 8 bases and J by 6 bases, with 19 bases between them. The CDR3 covers 14 residues.

The rearrangement joins TRBV7-2 to TRBJ2-7, with 16 bases fitting TRBD2. Germline assignment: CDR1 SGHTA and CDR2 FQGNSA. The CDR3 length is 17 residues. V dropped 4 bases and J dropped 2; count of bases not matched to a gene: 5. This CDR3 reads CASSYSGTSGRAYEQYF. DNA of the CDR3: TGTGCCAGCAGCTACTCCGGGACTAGCGGGAGGGCCTACGAGCAGTACTTC.

This clone was seen a few times. The chain joins TRBV7-9 to TRBJ1-1, with D possibly matching TRBD1 (6 bases). Trimming took 5 bases from V and 2 from J, leaving 18 bases between them. The CDR3 covers 16 residues. CDR1 SEHNR and CDR2 FQNEAQ come from the germline V gene (reference sequence). The DNA of the CDR3 is TGTGCCAGCAGCCCGTCCGGGGGGGGCAAAAACACTGAAGCTTTCTTT. This sequence encodes CASSPSGGGKNTEAFF.

The DNA of the CDR3 is TGTGCCAGCAGCTTAGGTATGGCAGCTCTGTACGGCTACACCTTC. Protein sequence: CASSLGMAALYGYTF. This chain uses TRBV7-2 with TRBJ1-2; D remains ambiguous. The CDR3 is 15 residues long. Looked up from germline, CDR1 is SGHTA and CDR2 is FQGNSA. Trimming removed 1 base at V and 8 bases at J, with 17 bases between.